What follows is one TCR beta chain and its context. This CDR3 spans 17 amino acids. The germline V gene encodes CDR1 LNHNV and CDR2 YYDKDF (reference sequence). The V end was cut by 5 bases, the J end by 5 bases, with 23 bases between. TCRdb re-derived calls from the 5' RACE reads in MiXCR, one entry per CDR3 protein. This sample has a few hundred thousand distinct CDR3 sequences, with 9.5% to 10% found just once. All donors comprised healthy Caucasians. The data originate from a study of identical twins. These data were also reused for a study on yellow fever vaccine responses in identical twins.

The specimen was PBMCs. This TCR was recovered from a woman aged 18-29 years in good health. The chain links TRBV15 to TRBJ2-3; tentatively, D is TRBD2 (6 bases). The CDR3 sequence is CATSRSPGGSGRDTQYF. DNA for the CDR3: TGTGCCACCAGCCGAAGCCCCGGGGGTAGCGGAAGAGATACGCAGTATTTT.